There are many counts of the clone carrying this TCR beta chain. The antigen is not known. This record belongs to a study of T-cell reconstitution after alpha-beta-depleted transplantation in children. The V end lost 5 bases, the J end lost 2 bases, and 15 bases lay between the germline ends. Germline V lookup: CDR1 KGHDR, CDR2 SFDVKD. This CDR3 region has 15 residues. Points from the study as a whole: Surviving thymic progenitors and recipient T cells were the source of high TCRbeta diversity at day 60 in some patients. At the one-year point after transplant, T-cell counts and TCRbeta diversity were found to come mostly from T cells that had been newly produced. Alpha-beta T cells about two months after transplant reportedly derived from several hundred expanded graft clones.

Unique molecular identifiers tagged the TCRbeta library. TCRdb recomputed calls from the PCR reads with MiXCR, one row per CDR3 protein. The data hold around 16,000 distinct CDR3 sequences, with about 7.7% observed a single time. This rearrangement joins TRBV24-1 to TRBJ2-7, with a tentative D call TRBD1 (6 bases). Sample: PBMCs, mostly from graft donor cells, taken 60 days after TCRalphabeta/CD19-depleted stem cell transplant. This sequence was found in a boy younger than two who had a stem cell transplant for Wiskott-Aldrich syndrome, so the T cells may come from the graft donor. CDR3: CATSGGQGRTYEQYF. In DNA form, the CDR3 reads TGTGCCACCAGTGGGGGGCAGGGCAGGACCTACGAGCAGTACTTC.